What follows are 13 T cell receptor beta chains derived from one specimen sequenced in a study of T cells after yellow fever vaccination. TCRdb re-analysed the 5' RACE reads in MiXCR, keeping a single row per CDR3 protein. The data show 300,000 to 350,000 distinct CDR3 sequences, 3.5% to 4.5% seen once. This specimen consisted of PBMCs, obtained 15 days after the yellow fever booster vaccination. These receptors all stem from a man in his late teens or twenties who received the YFV17D yellow fever vaccine.

The rearrangement joins TRBV7-3 to TRBJ2-1, with 10 positions matching TRBD2. The germline gives CDR1 SGHTA, CDR2 FQGTGA. The CDR3 loop spans 16 amino acids. The V and J ends lost 5 bases and 2 bases, in that order; junction bases with no gene match: 6. As DNA, the CDR3 is TGTGCCAGCAGCCCCCTTAGCGGGGGGACCTACAATGAGCAGTTCTTC. Encoded protein: CASSPLSGGTYNEQFF.

This sequence joins TRBV7-9 and TRBJ1-6, with D tentatively TRBD1 (5 bases). Looked up from germline, CDR1 is SEHNR and CDR2 is FQNEAQ (reference sequence). Trimming removed 8 bases from V and 2 bases from J, with 16 bases in between. There are 16 residues in the CDR3. The CDR3 sequence is CASSPLLTAYNSPLHF. CDR3 sequence (DNA): TGTGCCAGCTCCCCCCTCTTGACAGCCTATAATTCACCCCTCCACTTT.

This clonotype was seen repeatedly, ten times or more. The V call is TRBV29-1, the J call TRBJ2-5, with D unclear. Trimming pared 3 bases from V and 4 bases from J, leaving 15 bases between. The CDR3 sequence is 14 residues long. Germline values: CDR1 SQVTM, CDR2 ANQGSEA. As DNA, the CDR3 is TGCAGCGTTGATTCCAGGCCCTGGGGAGAGACCCAGTACTTC. Translating gives CSVDSRPWGETQYF.

The chain has TRBV12-3 or TRBV12-4 and TRBJ1-1; D gene uncertain. This CDR3 is built from 14 residues. Trimming stripped 6 bases from V and 1 base from J, with 12 bases between. CDR3 bases: TGTGCCAGCAGCCCGGGCCACCCGAACACTGAAGCTTTCTTT. Translated, it gives CASSPGHPNTEAFF.

The CDR3 reads CASSLNGGNTDTQYF. CDR3 DNA sequence: TGTGCCAGCAGTTTGAACGGGGGGAACACAGATACGCAGTATTTT. V and J are TRBV12-3 or TRBV12-4 and TRBJ2-3; 7 nucleotides align to TRBD2. The CDR3 consists of 15 residues. V was clipped by 3 bases and J by 2 bases; unmatched bases: 5.

This clonotype was picked up many times. The chain carries TRBV12-3 or TRBV12-4 and TRBJ2-1; 9 nucleotides agree with TRBD2. V lost 4 bases, J lost 0 bases, and 4 bases stayed unmatched. The CDR3 has 16 residues. This CDR3 reads CASSSLAGSSYNEQFF. The CDR3 DNA sequence: TGTGCCAGCAGTTCCCTAGCGGGGAGCTCCTACAATGAGCAGTTCTTC.

The chain recombines TRBV29-1 with TRBJ2-1; maybe TRBD1 (6 bases). The CDR3 contains 12 residues. Trimming took 0 bases from V and 8 from J, leaving 8 bases between them. From germline, CDR1 is SQVTM and CDR2 ANQGSEA. For the CDR3, the DNA is TGCAGCGTTGAAGAGGGGGCCCATGAGCAGTTCTTC. Protein sequence: CSVEEGAHEQFF.

The sample holds a few counts of this clonotype. At one of its ends the junction is not consistent with the germline gene, which may arise from a read error. The chain carries TRBV10-3 and TRBJ2-1; D ambiguous. The CDR3 contains 11 residues. Germline V CDR1 and CDR2: ENHRY, SYGVKD. Here the CDR3 reads CATSFSNEQFF. CDR3 nucleotides: TGTGCCACCAGTTTCTCTAATGAGCAGTTCTTC.

The sample holds a few counts of this clonotype. The rearrangement joins TRBV5-6 to TRBJ2-2, with D maybe TRBD1 (5 bases). The CDR3 covers 15 residues. V was shortened by 1 base and J by 7 bases, with 14 bases between the two germline ends. CDR1 is SGHDT and CDR2 is YYEEEE in the germline V gene. CDR3 sequence: CASSLPGIYSGELFF. CDR3 DNA: TGTGCCAGCAGCTTGCCAGGGATCTATAGCGGGGAGCTGTTTTTT.

This clonotype was counted ten times or more. This rearrangement joins TRBV3-1 to TRBJ1-2, with TRBD1 matching 7 bases. Germline lookup yields CDR1 LGHDT and CDR2 YNNKEL (reference sequence). Trimming cost V 1 base and J 14 bases; bases outside gene matches: 13. This CDR3 has 14 residues. The CDR3 DNA sequence: TGTGCCAGCAGCCAAGCCAACACAGGGGCCGCCGGGACCTTC. It encodes CASSQANTGAAGTF.

This clonotype appeared many times. The gene calls are TRBV5-6 and TRBJ1-3; D is unresolved. CDR1 and CDR2 from the germline V gene are SGHDT and YYEEEE. The CDR3 spans 14 residues. The V end lost 0 bases, the J end lost 4 bases, and 8 bases lay between the germline ends. The CDR3 loop is CASSLVGWGNTIYF. The DNA for the CDR3 is TGTGCCAGCAGCTTGGTGGGTTGGGGAAACACCATATATTTT.

This clonotype showed up many times. The chain recombines TRBV20-1 with TRBJ2-3, with TRBD2 as a possible D gene (6 bases). Trimming pared 3 bases from V and 0 bases from J, leaving 10 bases between. Germline V lookup: CDR1 DFQATT, CDR2 SNEGSKA (reference sequence). The CDR3 loop spans 14 amino acids. CDR3 sequence: CSASEDYSTDTQYF. The CDR3 region has the DNA TGCAGTGCTAGCGAGGACTATAGCACAGATACGCAGTATTTT.

This clonotype has a count of ten or more. The rearrangement uses TRBV20-1 and TRBJ1-5; no clear D. Per germline, CDR1 DFQATT and CDR2 SNEGSKA (reference sequence). The ends were cut back, 5 bases at V and 5 bases at J, with 19 bases in the middle. There are 15 residues in the CDR3. The CDR3 is CSARFAKFADQPQHF. In DNA form, the CDR3 reads TGCAGTGCTCGGTTCGCGAAATTCGCCGATCAGCCCCAGCATTTT.